Shown below are 16 T cell receptor beta chains from a single sample sequenced in a study of monozygotic twins with inflammatory bowel disease. From the 5' RACE reads, TCRdb lists one entry per CDR3 protein and no DNA. This table lists about 380,000 distinct CDR3 sequences. Sequencing was done on a sample of blood. These receptors were collected from a human donor with ulcerative colitis or Crohn's disease, or a healthy co-twin of an affected twin (not recorded which).

The chain combines TRBV12-3 or TRBV12-4 with TRBJ2-2; TCRdb returns TRBD1, unconfirmable since there is no DNA. The CDR3 has 15 residues. CDR3 loop: CASTPGTGAVGELFF.

The chain is built from TRBV20-1 and TRBJ1-5. The CDR3 covers 16 residues. Germline values: CDR1 DFQATT, CDR2 SNEGSKA (reference sequence). The CDR3 here is CSARDSTDLGNQPQHF.

The J gene is TRBJ1-4, the V gene TRBV6-5. This CDR3 contains 13 residues. The germline CDR1 and CDR2 sequences are MNHEY and SVGAGI. CDR3 amino acids: CASSYGFNEKLFF.

The chain couples TRBV6-5 to TRBJ2-7; TCRdb proposes TRBD1, but this gene call is untestable without DNA. The V gene's germline CDR1 is MNHEY and CDR2 SVGAGI. The CDR3 covers 13 residues. The CDR3 region is CVVRDTVAYEQYF.

CDR3 sequence reads: CASSLGGQETQYF. The chain links TRBV5-1 to TRBJ2-5. Looked up from germline, CDR1 is SGHRS and CDR2 is YFSETQ. The CDR3 length is 13 residues.

This chain links TRBV7-2 with TRBJ2-2; the TCRdb D gene call, TRBD2, has no DNA to confirm it. The germline V gene encodes CDR1 SGHTA and CDR2 FQGNSA. This CDR3 region has 17 residues. The CDR3 protein is CASSLKASGGKTGELFF.

The rearrangement links TRBV20-1 to TRBJ2-7; TCRdb picks TRBD1, but there is no DNA to check that call. CDR1 DFQATT and CDR2 SNEGSKA come from the germline V gene (reference sequence). This CDR3 has 14 residues. CDR3 loop: CSASRTGFTYEQYF.

This chain connects TRBV5-1 to TRBJ2-5; TCRdb selects TRBD1, and the lack of DNA leaves this call unchecked. Germline V gene lookup returns CDR1 SGHRS and CDR2 YFSETQ. This CDR3 is built from 15 residues. CDR3 region: CASSLGQGALETQYF.

The chain uses TRBV18 and TRBJ2-7. The CDR3 is 13 residues long. Germline assignment: CDR1 KGHSH and CDR2 LQKENI. This chain's CDR3 is CASSPPSSYEQYF.

The J gene is TRBJ2-5, the V gene TRBV11-3. There are 13 residues in the CDR3. The germline V gene has CDR1 SGHNT and CDR2 YENEEA. The CDR3 sequence is CASSLGPTKTQYF. Using reference TRBV11-3 and TRBJ2-5 for the parts outside the CDR3, the full variable domain is EAGVVQSPRYKIIEKKQPVAFWCNPISGHNTLYWYLQNLGQGPELLIRYENEEAVDDSQLPKDRFSAERLKGVDSTLKIQPAELGDSAVYLCASSLGPTKTQYFGPGTRLLVL.

The gene calls are TRBV27 and TRBJ2-7; TCRdb's D gene call, TRBD1, goes unchecked for lack of DNA. Germline V gene sequence: CDR1 MNHEY, CDR2 SMNVEV (reference sequence). The CDR3 spans 16 residues. The CDR3 here is CASSFSQGATSYEQYF.

The genes are TRBV12-3 or TRBV12-4 and TRBJ1-3; with no DNA, the TCRdb D assignment of TRBD1 cannot be verified. This CDR3 region has 14 residues. The CDR3 sequence is CASSRTGGGNTIYF.

This sequence joins TRBV7-2 and TRBJ2-6. Germline CDR1 SGHTA, CDR2 FQGNSA. The length of the CDR3 is 16 residues. The CDR3 spells CASAYRQGSGANVLTF.

This chain links TRBV6-1 with TRBJ1-1; TCRdb gives TRBD1 as the D gene, but with no DNA this cannot be confirmed. The CDR3 runs to 14 residues. Germline loops: CDR1 MNHNS, CDR2 SASEGT. The CDR3: CASAAARGDTEAFF.

The chain has TRBV5-5 and TRBJ2-7; TCRdb picks TRBD2, but there is no DNA to check that call. The CDR3 totals 17 residues. Per germline, CDR1 SGHKS and CDR2 YYEKEE (reference sequence). The chain's CDR3 is CASSRTSGGILSHEQYF.

The chain employs TRBV19 and TRBJ2-3; TCRdb indicates TRBD1, and absent DNA this call remains unverified. This CDR3 spans 14 amino acids. Germline CDR1 reads LNHDA; CDR2 reads SQIVND (reference sequence). The CDR3 loop reads CASSIRESTDTQYF.